Reported below is one TCR beta chain. Its antigen is as yet unknown. V dropped 1 base and J dropped 7 bases, with 13 bases sitting between them. The CDR3 is 14 amino acids. Per the germline V gene, CDR1 is LGHNA and CDR2 is YSLEER. This entry belongs to a study of T cells after yellow fever vaccination. Study-level background: When fractions had low cell numbers, they were prepared with SMART-Seq v4 Ultra Low Input.

Via MiXCR, TCRdb re-called the 5' RACE reads, giving one row per CDR3 protein. Of approximately 250,000 distinct CDR3 sequences in the sample, approximately 3.5% were seen once. Study results and caveats: Weaker, the secondary response had a peak occurring faster, on day 5 versus 15. FACS-sorted repertoires might harbor abundant contaminating clonotypes from the bulk population. Reappearing after the booster were most of the clones from primary vaccination (around 95% CD4, 88% CD8).

The J gene is TRBJ1-2, the V gene TRBV4-3, with unresolved D. The sample was PBMCs, taken 15 days after the yellow fever booster vaccination. The TCR comes from a man aged 18 to 29 who received the YFV17D yellow fever vaccine. The CDR3 nucleotides are TGCGCCAGCAGCCAAGGTACAGCAGCTGGTGGCTACACCTTC. It translates to CASSQGTAAGGYTF.